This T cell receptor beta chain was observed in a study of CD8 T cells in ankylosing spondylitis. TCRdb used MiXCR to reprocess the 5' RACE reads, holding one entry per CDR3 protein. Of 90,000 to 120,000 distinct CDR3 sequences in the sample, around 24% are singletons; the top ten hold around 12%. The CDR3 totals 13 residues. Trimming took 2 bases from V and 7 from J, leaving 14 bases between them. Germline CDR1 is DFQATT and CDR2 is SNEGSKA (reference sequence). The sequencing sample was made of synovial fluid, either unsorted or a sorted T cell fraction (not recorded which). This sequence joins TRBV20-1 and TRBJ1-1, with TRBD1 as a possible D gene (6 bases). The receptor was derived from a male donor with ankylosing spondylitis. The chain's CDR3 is CSARQGPRNEAFF. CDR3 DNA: TGCAGTGCTAGACAGGGGCCCCGGAATGAAGCTTTCTTT.